This TCR beta chain was observed in a study of blood T cells in healthy people across ages. CDR3 length: 15 residues. Trimming shortened V by 1 base and J by 1 base, and 10 bases separated the two germline ends. In germline, CDR1 is SGHTA, CDR2 FQGNSA. This clonotype was counted at least ten times. All donors came from Russia, were Caucasian and healthy, and spanned ages roughly 6 to 95. A sample-barcoded 5' primer and a J-beta primer mix were used in a second PCR of roughly 6 to 11 cycles. TCRdb re-analysed the 5' RACE reads in MiXCR, keeping a single row per CDR3 protein. The sample has hundreds of thousands of distinct CDR3 sequences; 40% to 45% are singletons.

This chain joins TRBV7-2 and TRBJ2-5, with D maybe TRBD1 (5 bases). The source is a man at least 80 years old in good health. Sequencing input: blood. The CDR3 loop is CASSLGQGLQETQYF. In DNA form, the CDR3 reads TGTGCCAGCAGCTTAGGCCAGGGCCTCCAAGAGACCCAGTACTTC.